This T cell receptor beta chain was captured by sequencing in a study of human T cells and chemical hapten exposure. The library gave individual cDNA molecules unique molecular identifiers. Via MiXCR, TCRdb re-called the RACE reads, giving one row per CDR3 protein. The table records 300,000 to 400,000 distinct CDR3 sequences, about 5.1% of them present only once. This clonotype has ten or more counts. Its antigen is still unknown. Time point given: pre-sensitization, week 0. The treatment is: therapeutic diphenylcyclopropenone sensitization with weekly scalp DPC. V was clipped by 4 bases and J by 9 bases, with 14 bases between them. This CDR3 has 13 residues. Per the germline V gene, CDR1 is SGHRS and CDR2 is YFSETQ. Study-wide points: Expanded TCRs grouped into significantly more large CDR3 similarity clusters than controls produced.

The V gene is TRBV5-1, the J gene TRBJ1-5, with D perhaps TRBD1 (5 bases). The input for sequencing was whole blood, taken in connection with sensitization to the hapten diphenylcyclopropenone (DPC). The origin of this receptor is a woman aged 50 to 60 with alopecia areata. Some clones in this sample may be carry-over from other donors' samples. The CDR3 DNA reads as TGCGCCAGCAGCCAACCTACGGGGCGGCCCCAGCATTTT. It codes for CASSQPTGRPQHF. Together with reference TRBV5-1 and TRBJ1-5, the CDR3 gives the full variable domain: KAGVTQTPRYLIKTRGQQVTLSCSPISGHRSVSWYQQTPGQGLQFLFEYFSETQRNKGNFPGRFSGRQFSNSRSEMNVSTLELGDSALYLCASSQPTGRPQHFGDGTRLSIL.